Below are 10 T cell receptor beta chains sequenced from a single sample in a study of cytomegalovirus exposure and HLA in healthy donors (dated by TCRdb to the late 2010s). The library was produced with the immunoSEQ multiplex PCR assay. For the multiplex PCR, a mixture combining 60 forward primers for TCR Vbeta segments and 13 reverse primers for TCR Jbeta segments was used. TCRdb provides this immuneACCESS table in a form limited to in-frame rearrangements. Some clones are lacking; in checked studies, under half of them reflect an unresolved V gene, and why the rest are absent is not known. Within this sample are under 200,000 clones, with approximately 82% of them counted one time only. The ten biggest clones cover around 8% of the sample. The sample consisted of PBMCs. The source of these receptors is a woman aged 40 to 49 in good health and CMV-seropositive.

The table lists this clone with a few counts. V and J are TRBV5-1 and TRBJ2-5; D possibly corresponds to TRBD1 (5 bases). The CDR3 length is 13 residues. Deletions cut 2 bases from V and 4 bases from J, with 9 bases between. CDR1 and CDR2 (germline): SGHRS, YFSETQ. The CDR3 bases are TGCGCCAGCAGCTTAGGACATGGAGAGACCCAGTACTTC. This codes for CASSLGHGETQYF. The entire variable domain, with the rest obtained from reference TRBV5-1 and TRBJ2-5, is as follows: KAGVTQTPRYLIKTRGQQVTLSCSPISGHRSVSWYQQTPGQGLQFLFEYFSETQRNKGNFPGRFSGRQFSNSRSEMNVSTLELGDSALYLCASSLGHGETQYFGPGTRLLVL.

V usage is TRBV7-2 and J usage is TRBJ2-1; D gene uncertain. From germline, CDR1 is SGHTA and CDR2 FQGNSA. CDR3 length: 15 residues. Trimming removed 3 bases from V and 7 bases from J, with 16 bases in between. The CDR3 DNA reads as TGTGCCAGCAGCTTTAACTCCCACGTCAAGAATGAGCAGTTCTTC. It translates to CASSFNSHVKNEQFF.

The chain has TRBV7-9 and TRBJ2-2, with D maybe TRBD1 (7 bases). The CDR3 sequence is 16 residues long. Germline V gene lookup returns CDR1 SEHNR and CDR2 FQNEAQ (reference sequence). V shed 2 bases and J shed 6 bases, with 16 bases lying between them. Here the CDR3 DNA reads TGTGCCAGCAGCTTATCCCGGACAGGCGGGGCCGGGGAGCTGTTTTTT. Its protein is CASSLSRTGGAGELFF.

V usage is TRBV6-6 and J usage is TRBJ2-3, with TRBD2 identical over 10 bases. CDR1 MNHNY and CDR2 SVGAGI come from the germline V gene (reference sequence). The ends lost 8 bases at V and 5 bases at J; junction bases unmatched: 4. The length of the CDR3 is 13 residues. The CDR3 protein is CASGLAARDTQYF. CDR3 nucleotide sequence: TGTGCCAGCGGACTAGCGGCCAGAGATACGCAGTATTTT.

In DNA form, the CDR3 reads TGTGCCAGCAGCCCCGGGACTAGCGGGAAAGGCTCCTACGAGCAGTACTTC. Its protein is CASSPGTSGKGSYEQYF. The gene calls are TRBV11-2 and TRBJ2-5; 13 bases are a match to TRBD2. TRBJ2-7 explains the end of the DNA better; the J call may be wrong. The length of the CDR3 is 17 residues. Germline V gives CDR1 SGHAT, CDR2 FQNNGV.

This clone was counted a single time. The gene calls are TRBV4-2 and TRBJ1-3, with 7 bases identical to TRBD1. Germline V lookup: CDR1 LGHNA, CDR2 YNFKEQ. Losses at the gene ends were 3 bases for V and 2 bases for J; bases not matched to a gene: 10. This CDR3 has 17 residues. The CDR3, as DNA: TGTGCCAGCAGCCACTCGTCCTCTACAGGGGCTGGAAACACCATATATTTT. It specifies CASSHSSSTGAGNTIYF.

The rearrangement joins TRBV11-3 to TRBJ2-1; a weak D match, TRBD2 (6 bases). This CDR3 is 14 amino acids long. Trimming removed 1 base from V and 7 bases from J, with 11 bases in between. CDR1 SGHNT and CDR2 YENEEA come from the germline V gene. The CDR3 is CASSLGGVRNEQFF. For the CDR3, the DNA is TGTGCCAGCAGCTTAGGCGGGGTTCGGAATGAGCAGTTCTTC.

The chain links TRBV2 to TRBJ1-2; D is undetermined. There are 14 residues in the CDR3. Per the germline V gene, CDR1 is SNHLY and CDR2 is FYNNEI. Between the trimmed V and J ends, which lost 0 bases and 4 bases, there was a span of 9 bases. CDR3 sequence (DNA): TGTGCCAGCAGTGAAGCGCTTCAGGTCTATGGCTACACCTTC. Residues: CASSEALQVYGYTF.

The gene calls are TRBV11-2 and TRBJ2-5, with D perhaps matching TRBD1 (6 bases). The DNA end is more similar to TRBJ2-7, so the J call may be wrong. CDR1 and CDR2 (germline): SGHAT, FQNNGV. The CDR3 covers 15 residues. CDR3 residues: CASSANTGSSYEQYF. The CDR3 DNA sequence: TGTGCCAGCAGCGCCAATACAGGGAGCTCCTACGAGCAGTACTTC.

The chain carries TRBV4-1 and TRBJ2-6, with TRBD2 identical over 10 bases. The germline V gene encodes CDR1 MGHRA and CDR2 YSYEKL. J lost 0 bases, V lost 6 bases, and 5 bases had no gene match. The CDR3 is 17 amino acids. This chain's CDR3 is CASSRLAGPSGANVLTF. The CDR3 region has the DNA TGCGCCAGCAGTCGACTAGCGGGCCCCTCTGGGGCCAACGTCCTGACTTTC.